This T cell receptor beta chain was recorded in a study of cytomegalovirus exposure and HLA in healthy donors. Overall study findings and caveats: Per published accounts, TCR beta sequences correctly predicted the HLA-A and HLA-B alleles of most subjects.

As to this clone: Its antigen is as yet unknown.

At collection, donors were nominally healthy, but unrecorded immune exposures were probable. 13 Jbeta primers and 60 Vbeta primers were used for the PCR. Repertoires were generated with immunoSEQ multiplex PCR, while TCRdb's copy carries only in-frame clones and drops some. The data hold approximately 170,000 clones, with roughly 65% observed a single time. The V end lost 0 bases, the J end lost 1 base, and 12 bases lay between the germline ends. Germline lookup yields CDR1 MNHEY and CDR2 SVGAGI. The CDR3 spans 16 residues. The chain couples TRBV6-5 to TRBJ1-2, with no clear D. Sequencing was carried out using PBMCs. This TCR was sampled from a woman aged 18-29 years in good health and CMV-seropositive. The CDR3 DNA reads as TGTGCCAGCAGTTACTCAAGACGGGAGGGTAACTATGGCTACACCTTC. This codes for CASSYSRREGNYGYTF.